These 21 T cell receptor beta chains share one sample of origin, sequenced in a study of blood T cell repertoires in COVID-19. TCRdb's table, derived via immunoSEQ multiplex PCR, lists solely in-frame clones and lacks some. The sample has 65,000 to 95,000 clones; about 82% are singletons. The specimen was peripheral blood. These receptors were collected from an elderly man with active or convalescent COVID-19.

The chain is built from TRBV3-1 (or the pseudogene TRBV3-2) and TRBJ1-4, with D possibly TRBD1 on 6 matching bases. CDR1 is LGHDT, CDR2 YNNKEL, per germline (reference sequence). The CDR3 spans 14 residues. The germline V and J ends were trimmed by 0 bases and 8 bases, with 10 bases remaining between them. The CDR3 region has the DNA TGTGCCAGCAGCCAAGATACAGGGCGAGAAAAACTGTTTTTT. Translating it yields CASSQDTGREKLFF.

The V and J genes are TRBV24-1 and TRBJ1-5, with unresolved D. CDR1 KGHDR and CDR2 SFDVKD come from the germline V gene. The CDR3 is 14 amino acids. Trimming shortened V by 3 bases and J by 0 bases, and 5 bases separated the two germline ends. CDR3 amino acids: CATSDPYSNQPQHF. DNA of the CDR3: TGTGCCACCAGTGATCCCTATAGCAATCAGCCCCAGCATTTT.

The J gene is TRBJ2-1, the V gene TRBV7-9; no clear D gene. Germline CDR1 reads SEHNR; CDR2 reads FQNEAQ (reference sequence). V was clipped by 0 bases and J by 13 bases, with 7 bases between them. CDR3 size: 11 residues. CDR3 residues: CASSLAPLQFF. The CDR3 DNA reads TGTGCCAGCAGCTTAGCCCCGTTACAGTTCTTC. Full variable domain (rest looked up from reference TRBV7-9 and TRBJ2-1): DTGVSQNPRHKITKRGQNVTFRCDPISEHNRLYWYRQTLGQGPEFLTYFQNEAQLEKSRLLSDRFSAERPKGSFSTLEIQRTEQGDSAMYLCASSLAPLQFFGPGTRLTVL.

V gene TRBV5-5 combines with J gene TRBJ2-3; 11 nucleotides match TRBD2. V shed 2 bases, J shed 7 bases, and the junction held 6 bases outside the gene matches. Germline CDR1 reads SGHKS; CDR2 reads YYEKEE (reference sequence). The CDR3 is 15 amino acids. DNA for the CDR3: TGTGCCAGCAGCTTAGGGCTAGCGGGAGGAAATACGCAGTATTTT. Its protein is CASSLGLAGGNTQYF.

The V and J genes are TRBV5-1 and TRBJ1-1, with TRBD1 matching 7 bases. Per germline, CDR1 SGHRS and CDR2 YFSETQ. The J segment lost 1 base and the V segment lost 5 bases, leaving 8 bases of the junction unmatched. This CDR3 has 15 amino acids. The chain's CDR3 is CASSWSRDRNTEAFF. The DNA for the CDR3 is TGCGCCAGCAGTTGGTCCCGGGACAGGAACACTGAAGCTTTCTTT.

The V call is TRBV28, the J call TRBJ2-7; D perhaps matches TRBD2 (6 bases). V lost 2 bases, J lost 2 bases, and 13 bases lay in between. The CDR3 is made up of 15 amino acids. Looked up from germline, CDR1 is MDHEN and CDR2 is SYDVKM. In DNA form, the CDR3 reads TGTGCCAGCAGTTTAGGCGGGGTACAAACCTACGAGCAGTACGTC. Translating gives CASSLGGVQTYEQYV.

The V gene is TRBV5-1, the J gene TRBJ1-2; D not certain. From germline, CDR1 is SGHRS and CDR2 YFSETQ. The CDR3 is 12 residues long. Trimming shortened V by 0 bases and J by 8 bases, and 8 bases separated the two germline ends. Here the CDR3 DNA reads TGCGCCAGCAGCTTGGGGGCTGGGGGCTACACCTTC. Translating it yields CASSLGAGGYTF.

The chain is built from TRBV10-3 and TRBJ2-3; TRBD1 might be the D (5 bases). The germline gives CDR1 ENHRY, CDR2 SYGVKD. The CDR3 covers 15 residues. V dropped 0 bases and J dropped 8 bases, with 15 bases sitting between them. This chain's CDR3 is CAISESGPEFSTQYF. CDR3 bases: TGTGCCATCAGTGAGTCGGGGCCAGAGTTTTCTACGCAGTATTTT.

The genes are TRBV20-1 and TRBJ2-1; D is uncertain. The length of the CDR3 is 11 residues. Germline V lookup: CDR1 DFQATT, CDR2 SNEGSKA (reference sequence). V gave up 8 bases and J gave up 10 bases, with 15 bases separating them. CDR3 sequence reads: CSTYIAGEQFF. The DNA of the CDR3 is TGCAGTACCTATATAGCCGGGGAGCAGTTCTTC.

In this sample, this clone turned up once. The CDR3 is CASSSPGLGEQFF. As DNA, the CDR3 is TGTGCCAGCAGCTCACCGGGACTAGGTGAGCAGTTCTTC. The genes are TRBV7-8 and TRBJ2-1; TRBD2 aligns across 8 bases. The CDR3 is made up of 13 amino acids. V was pared by 4 bases and J by 9 bases, with 5 bases of the junction left unmatched. Germline lookup yields CDR1 SGHVS and CDR2 FQNEAQ.

This chain joins TRBV7-2 and TRBJ2-1; 10 bases agree with TRBD2. The CDR3 consists of 15 residues. Germline values: CDR1 SGHTA, CDR2 FQGNSA. V trimming: 1 base; J trimming: 4 bases; junction bases outside the gene matches: 1. The CDR3 region is CASSLEGLAYNEQFF. The CDR3 coding sequence is TGTGCCAGCAGCTTAGAGGGACTAGCGTACAATGAGCAGTTCTTC.

The V call is TRBV5-4, the J call TRBJ2-5; possible D gene TRBD2, 5 bases. The CDR3 totals 14 residues. Between the trimmed V and J ends, which lost 4 bases and 5 bases, there was a span of 15 bases. Germline lookup yields CDR1 SGHNT and CDR2 YYREEE (reference sequence). The CDR3 here is CASSTGLPRETQYF. In nucleotides, the CDR3 is TGTGCCAGCAGCACCGGACTCCCGCGGGAGACCCAGTACTTC.

This chain connects TRBV27 to TRBJ1-4; TRBD1 aligns across 7 bases. CDR3 size: 15 residues. V shed 2 bases and J 5 bases; nucleotides not matched to a gene: 5. Germline assignment: CDR1 MNHEY and CDR2 SMNVEV (reference sequence). The CDR3: CASSLVYRGNEKLFF. DNA of the CDR3: TGTGCCAGCAGTTTAGTGTACAGGGGAAATGAAAAACTGTTTTTT.

The chain recombines TRBV3-1 (or the pseudogene TRBV3-2) with TRBJ2-1; 10 bases match TRBD2. From germline, CDR1 is LGHDT and CDR2 YNNKEL (reference sequence). This CDR3 spans 15 amino acids. The V segment lost 4 bases and the J segment 5 bases; nucleotides outside the gene matches: 5. The CDR3 bases are TGTGCCAGCAGCCGTCCCGGACTAGCGGACAATGAGCAGTTCTTC. It yields the protein CASSRPGLADNEQFF.

V is TRBV12-5 and J is TRBJ2-5, with 7 bases that match TRBD2. This CDR3 has 15 residues. CDR1 is LGHNT, CDR2 FRNRAP, per germline. V gave up 4 bases and J gave up 7 bases; unmatched junction bases: 12. CDR3 nucleotides: TGTGCTAGTGGTTCGGAGGCGGGAGCGCTTGGGACCCAGTACTTC. This gives the protein CASGSEAGALGTQYF.

Here the CDR3 DNA reads TGTGCCAGCAGCCAGGACGGGGTATCTAGAAAACTGTTTTTT. Translation gives CASSQDGVSRKLFF. The genes are TRBV27 and TRBJ1-4; D unclear. The V end lost 6 bases, the J end lost 10 bases, and 18 bases lay between the germline ends. CDR1 and CDR2 (germline): MNHEY, SMNVEV (reference sequence). The CDR3 is made up of 14 amino acids.

The rearrangement joins TRBV5-5 to TRBJ1-1, with a possible D match to TRBD1 (5 bases). The CDR3 runs 13 residues. Deletions cut 2 bases from V and 5 bases from J, with 10 bases between. Germline CDR1 and CDR2: SGHKS and YYEKEE (reference sequence). The CDR3 protein is CASSFGGRTEAFF. The CDR3 DNA follows: TGTGCCAGCAGCTTTGGGGGGAGGACTGAAGCTTTCTTT.

The V and J genes are TRBV9 and TRBJ1-2, with a tentative D call TRBD1 (5 bases). Germline V gives CDR1 SGDLS, CDR2 YYNGEE. This CDR3 contains 12 residues. V gave up 9 bases and J gave up 7 bases, with 16 bases separating them. The CDR3: CATSQGAGGYTF. Written as DNA, the CDR3 is TGTGCCACCAGTCAGGGTGCCGGTGGCTACACCTTC.

Here the CDR3 reads CASSTYRGPAFNEQFF. CDR3 bases: TGTGCCAGCAGCACCTACAGGGGGCCTGCATTCAATGAGCAGTTCTTC. The rearrangement uses TRBV11-2 and TRBJ2-1; TRBD1 aligns across 9 bases. The germline V gene has CDR1 SGHAT and CDR2 FQNNGV. The CDR3 contains 16 residues. J was trimmed by 6 bases and V by 5 bases; bases with no gene match: 11.

This clone has just a few counts. The chain employs TRBV20-1 and TRBJ2-5; TRBD2 matches at 13 bases. With 3 bases clipped from V and 4 bases from J, the junction kept 2 bases outside the gene matches. The germline V gene encodes CDR1 DFQATT and CDR2 SNEGSKA (reference sequence). The CDR3 spans 14 residues. CDR3: CSASRTSGGETQYF. In DNA form, the CDR3 reads TGCAGTGCTAGTCGGACTAGCGGGGGAGAGACCCAGTACTTC.

This chain joins TRBV19 and TRBJ2-3; 10 positions agree with TRBD2. Per germline, CDR1 LNHDA and CDR2 SQIVND (reference sequence). The J segment lost 5 bases and the V segment lost 1 base, leaving 3 bases of the junction unmatched. The CDR3 extends over 15 amino acids. As DNA, the CDR3 is TGTGCCAGTAGTATAGTTAGCGGGAGGCTAGATACGCAGTATTTT. Translating it yields CASSIVSGRLDTQYF.